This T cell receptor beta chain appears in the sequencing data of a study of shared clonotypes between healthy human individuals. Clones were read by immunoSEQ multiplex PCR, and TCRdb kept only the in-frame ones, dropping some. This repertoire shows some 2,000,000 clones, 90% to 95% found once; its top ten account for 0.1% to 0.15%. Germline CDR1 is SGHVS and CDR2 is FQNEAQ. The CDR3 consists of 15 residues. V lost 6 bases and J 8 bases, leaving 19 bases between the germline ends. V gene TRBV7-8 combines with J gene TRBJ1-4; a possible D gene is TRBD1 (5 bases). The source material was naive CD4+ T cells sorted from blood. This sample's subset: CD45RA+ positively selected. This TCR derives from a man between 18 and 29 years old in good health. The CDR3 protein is CASRNLGLSPEKLFF. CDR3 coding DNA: TGTGCCAGCAGGAATTTGGGACTCTCTCCCGAAAAACTGTTTTTT.